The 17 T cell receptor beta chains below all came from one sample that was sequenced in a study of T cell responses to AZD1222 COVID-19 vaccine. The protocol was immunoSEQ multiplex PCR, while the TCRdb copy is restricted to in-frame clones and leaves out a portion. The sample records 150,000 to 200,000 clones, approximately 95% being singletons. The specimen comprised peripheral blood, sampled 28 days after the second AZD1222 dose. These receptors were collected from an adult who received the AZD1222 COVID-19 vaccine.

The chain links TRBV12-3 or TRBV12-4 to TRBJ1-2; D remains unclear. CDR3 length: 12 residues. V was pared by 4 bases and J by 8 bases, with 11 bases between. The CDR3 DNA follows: TGTGCCAGCAGTTACAGCGCCACGGGCTACACCTTC. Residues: CASSYSATGYTF.

CDR3 sequence reads: CASIPGNRSYEQYF. CDR3 in DNA: TGTGCCAGCATTCCGGGGAATCGCTCCTACGAGCAGTACTTC. The chain employs TRBV13 and TRBJ2-7, with D possibly matching TRBD2 (5 bases). CDR1 and CDR2 from the germline V gene are PRHDT and FYEKMQ (reference sequence). The CDR3 totals 14 residues. With 7 bases removed from V and 0 bases from J, the gap between germline ends came to 13 bases. Based on the CDR3 plus reference TRBV13 and TRBJ2-7, the full variable domain is AAGVIQSPRHLIKEKRETATLKCYPIPRHDTVYWYQQGPGQDPQFLISFYEKMQSDKGSIPDRFSAQQFSDYHSELNMSSLELGDSALYFCASIPGNRSYEQYFGPGTRLTVT.

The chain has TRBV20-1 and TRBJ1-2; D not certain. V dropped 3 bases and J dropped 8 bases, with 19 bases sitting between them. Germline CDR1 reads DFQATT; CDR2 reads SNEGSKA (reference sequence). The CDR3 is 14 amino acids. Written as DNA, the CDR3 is TGCAGTGCTAGTGCTTTTCGGGTTGGCGGGGGCTACACCTTC. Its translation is CSASAFRVGGGYTF.

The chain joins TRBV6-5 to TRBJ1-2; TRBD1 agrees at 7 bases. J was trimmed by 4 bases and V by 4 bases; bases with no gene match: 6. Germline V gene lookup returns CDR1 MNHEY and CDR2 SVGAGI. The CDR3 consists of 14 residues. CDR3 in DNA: TGTGCCAGCAGTTCCGACAGGGTATTCTATGGCTACACCTTC. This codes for CASSSDRVFYGYTF.

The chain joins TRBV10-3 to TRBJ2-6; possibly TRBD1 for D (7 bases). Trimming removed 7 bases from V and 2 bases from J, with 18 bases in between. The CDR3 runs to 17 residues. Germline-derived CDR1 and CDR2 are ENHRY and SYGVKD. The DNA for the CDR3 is TGTGCCATCAAGCCTGTGGAGGGGGCAGCTGGGGCCAACGTCCTGACTTTC. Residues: CAIKPVEGAAGANVLTF.

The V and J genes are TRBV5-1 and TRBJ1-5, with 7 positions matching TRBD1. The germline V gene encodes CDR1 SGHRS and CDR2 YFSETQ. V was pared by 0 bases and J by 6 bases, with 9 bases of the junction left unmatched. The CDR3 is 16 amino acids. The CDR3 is CASSLEPGQPIQPQHF. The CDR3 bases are TGCGCCAGCAGCTTGGAGCCGGGACAGCCAATTCAGCCCCAGCATTTT.

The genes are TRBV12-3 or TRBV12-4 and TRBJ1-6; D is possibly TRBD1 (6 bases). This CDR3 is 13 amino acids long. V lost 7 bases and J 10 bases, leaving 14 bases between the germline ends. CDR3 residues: CASTKRGRSPLHF. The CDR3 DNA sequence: TGTGCCAGCACCAAAAGGGGGAGGTCACCCCTCCACTTT.

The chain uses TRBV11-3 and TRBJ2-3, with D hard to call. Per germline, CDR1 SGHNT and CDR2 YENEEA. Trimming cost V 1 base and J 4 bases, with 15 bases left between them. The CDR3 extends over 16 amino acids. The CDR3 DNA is TGTGCCAGCAGCTTAGGAGCCGGGTCCGTAGCAGATACGCAGTATTTT. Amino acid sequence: CASSLGAGSVADTQYF. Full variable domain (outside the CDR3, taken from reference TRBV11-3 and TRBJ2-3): EAGVVQSPRYKIIEKKQPVAFWCNPISGHNTLYWYLQNLGQGPELLIRYENEEAVDDSQLPKDRFSAERLKGVDSTLKIQPAELGDSAVYLCASSLGAGSVADTQYFGPGTRLTVL.

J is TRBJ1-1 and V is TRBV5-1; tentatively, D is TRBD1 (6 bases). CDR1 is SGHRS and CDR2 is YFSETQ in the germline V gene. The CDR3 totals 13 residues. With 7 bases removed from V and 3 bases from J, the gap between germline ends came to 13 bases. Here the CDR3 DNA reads TGCGCCAGCGCTCCCACAGGGCACACTGAAGCTTTCTTT. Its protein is CASAPTGHTEAFF.

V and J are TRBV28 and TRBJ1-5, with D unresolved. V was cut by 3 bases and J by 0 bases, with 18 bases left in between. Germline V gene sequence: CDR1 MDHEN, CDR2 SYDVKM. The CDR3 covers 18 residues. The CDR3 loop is CASSFSAPGRYSNQPQHF. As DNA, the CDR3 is TGTGCCAGCAGTTTTTCAGCGCCCGGGCGGTATAGCAATCAGCCCCAGCATTTT.

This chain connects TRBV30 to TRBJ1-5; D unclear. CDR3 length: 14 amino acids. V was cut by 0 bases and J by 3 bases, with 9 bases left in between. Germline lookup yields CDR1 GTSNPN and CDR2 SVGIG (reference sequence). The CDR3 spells CAWSVGGNNQPQHF. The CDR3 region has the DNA TGTGCCTGGAGTGTTGGAGGGAACAATCAGCCCCAGCATTTT.

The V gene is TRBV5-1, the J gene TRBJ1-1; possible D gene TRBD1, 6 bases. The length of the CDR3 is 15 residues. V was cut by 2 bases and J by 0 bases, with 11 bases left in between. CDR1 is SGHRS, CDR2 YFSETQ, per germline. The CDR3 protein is CASSLADRLNTEAFF. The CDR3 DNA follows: TGCGCCAGCAGCTTAGCAGACAGGCTGAACACTGAAGCTTTCTTT.

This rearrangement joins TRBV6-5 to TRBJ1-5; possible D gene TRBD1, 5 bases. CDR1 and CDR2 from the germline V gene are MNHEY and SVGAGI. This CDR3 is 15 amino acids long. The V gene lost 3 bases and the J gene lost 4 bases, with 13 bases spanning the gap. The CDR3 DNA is TGTGCCAGCAGTTATTCCCGGACAACAAATCAGCCCCAGCATTTT. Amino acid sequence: CASSYSRTTNQPQHF.

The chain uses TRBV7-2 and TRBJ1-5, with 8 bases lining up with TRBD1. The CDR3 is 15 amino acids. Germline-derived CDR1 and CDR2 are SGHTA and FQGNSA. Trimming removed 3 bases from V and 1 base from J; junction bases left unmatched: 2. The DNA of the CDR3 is TGTGCCAGCAGCTTCGGGACAGGCAGCAATCAGCCCCAGCATTTT. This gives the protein CASSFGTGSNQPQHF.

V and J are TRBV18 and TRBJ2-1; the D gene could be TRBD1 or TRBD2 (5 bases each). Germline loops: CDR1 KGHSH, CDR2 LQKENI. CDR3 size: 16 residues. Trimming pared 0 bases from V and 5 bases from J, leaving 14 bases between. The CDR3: CASSPPGTARNNEQFF. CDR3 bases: TGTGCCAGCTCACCACCCGGGACCGCCCGCAACAATGAGCAGTTCTTC.

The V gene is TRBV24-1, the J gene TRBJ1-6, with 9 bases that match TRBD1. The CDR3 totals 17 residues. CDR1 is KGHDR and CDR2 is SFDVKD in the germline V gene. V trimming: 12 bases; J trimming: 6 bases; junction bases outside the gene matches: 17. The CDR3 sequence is CADSLTSGTGLNSPLHF. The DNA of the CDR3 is TGTGCCGACTCCCTAACGTCAGGGACAGGGCTTAATTCACCCCTCCACTTT.

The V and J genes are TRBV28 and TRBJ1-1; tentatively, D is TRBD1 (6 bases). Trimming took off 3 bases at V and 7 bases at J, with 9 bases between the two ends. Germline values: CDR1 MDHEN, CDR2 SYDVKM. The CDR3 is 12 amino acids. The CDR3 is CASSLTQGEAFF. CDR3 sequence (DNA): TGTGCCAGCAGTTTGACACAGGGTGAAGCTTTCTTT.